Shown below are 32 T cell receptor beta chains from a single sample sequenced in a study of circulating CD8 cells and anti-PD-1 response in melanoma. TCR libraries were prepared from approximately 15 ng of total RNA with the QIAseq Immune Repertoire TCR panel. In TCRdb, the reads were re-called with MiXCR into one record per CDR3 protein. The sample has about 690 distinct CDR3 sequences; 10% to 15% are singletons. Live CD3+CD8+TCRalphabeta+ cells were sorted into four subsets by PD-1 and/or TIGIT. Sequencing was performed on CD8+ T cells from PBMCs, taken at baseline or after one month of anti-PD-1 therapy (not recorded which). The origin of the receptors is a human donor with melanoma.

In regard to this clonotype: Just one base apart from a much larger clone, this may be a read error. V usage is TRBV19 and J usage is TRBJ2-1; possibly TRBD2 for D (6 bases). Germline CDR1 LNHDA, CDR2 SQIVND (reference sequence). This CDR3 has 13 residues. This chain's CDR3 is CASSISGGNEQLF. CDR3 coding DNA: TGTGCCAGTAGTATTTCTGGGGGGAATGAGCAGCTCTTC.

By share, this clonotype counts as medium-sized (0.01 to 0.1%). The chain is built from TRBV4-3 and TRBJ1-1; no firm D call. The CDR3 is 14 amino acids. Looked up from germline, CDR1 is LGHNA and CDR2 is YSLEER. The ends were cut back, 1 base at V and 0 bases at J, with 6 bases in the middle. The CDR3 DNA sequence: TGCGCCAGCAGCCAAGGGTCGTTGAACACTGAAGCTTTCTTT. Encoded protein: CASSQGSLNTEAFF.

This clonotype rates as medium-sized (0.01 to 0.1%). This chain connects TRBV4-3 to TRBJ1-2; D is uncertain. Germline V CDR1 and CDR2: LGHNA, YSLEER. Trimming shortened V by 0 bases and J by 6 bases, and 14 bases separated the two germline ends. The CDR3 is 15 residues long. The CDR3 coding sequence is TGCGCCAGCAGCCAAGATTGGCGGAGCAATAATGGCTACACCTTC. Its protein product is CASSQDWRSNNGYTF.

By its share, this clonotype is hyperexpanded. The CDR3: CASSLDPGGTSTDTQYF. The CDR3 region has the DNA TGTGCCAGCAGCTTAGATCCCGGGGGTACTAGCACAGATACGCAGTATTTT. The chain is built from TRBV7-2 and TRBJ2-3; the D gene is possibly TRBD2 (6 bases). With 1 base removed from V and 0 bases from J, the gap between germline ends came to 14 bases. The CDR3 contains 17 residues. CDR1 and CDR2 (germline): SGHTA, FQGNSA.

This clonotype ranks as large. V usage is TRBV11-2 and J usage is TRBJ2-7; TRBD2 is a possible D gene (5 bases). Per the germline V gene, CDR1 is SGHAT and CDR2 is FQNNGV. Trimming took 5 bases from V and 4 from J, leaving 15 bases between them. The length of the CDR3 is 14 residues. The CDR3 reads CASSQPNREYEQYF. CDR3 coding DNA: TGTGCCAGCAGCCAACCGAATAGGGAGTACGAGCAGTACTTC.

This clonotype is termed medium-sized. The chain employs TRBV2 and TRBJ2-1, with 7 bases aligning to TRBD2. The CDR3 is 14 residues long. Trimming took 7 bases from V and 6 from J; bases not matched to a gene: 9. Germline V gene data show CDR1 as SNHLY and CDR2 as FYNNEI. CDR3 in amino acids: CASTPAGLGNEQFF. CDR3 bases: TGTGCCAGCACCCCAGCGGGGTTGGGCAATGAGCAGTTCTTC.

V gene TRBV9 combines with J gene TRBJ2-7, with D possibly being TRBD1 (5 bases). The CDR3 has 16 residues. V was pared by 4 bases and J by 0 bases, with 17 bases between. Germline values: CDR1 SGDLS, CDR2 YYNGEE. CDR3 nucleotides: TGTGCCAGCAGCTCTTCCCCTGGGGCCAGCTCCTACGAGCAGTACTTC. Encoded protein: CASSSSPGASSYEQYF.

This clonotype is labeled as medium-sized (0.01 to 0.1%). The rearrangement links TRBV27 to TRBJ2-3; D uncertain. The length of the CDR3 is 15 residues. The V gene lost 5 bases and the J gene lost 0 bases, with 12 bases spanning the gap. Germline V CDR1 and CDR2: MNHEY, SMNVEV (reference sequence). CDR3 in amino acids: CASSTTPPSTDTQYF. In DNA form, the CDR3 reads TGTGCCAGCAGTACGACCCCCCCCAGCACAGATACGCAGTATTTT.

The table lists this clonotype with a few counts. The CDR3 loop is CASSASPEGKQFF. The CDR3 nucleotides read TGTGCCAGCAGCGCCTCTCCTGAGGGGAAGCAGTTCTTC. The chain employs TRBV9 and TRBJ2-1, with D perhaps TRBD1 or TRBD2 (5 bases each). Germline V gives CDR1 SGDLS, CDR2 YYNGEE. V was trimmed by 3 bases and J by 11 bases, leaving 15 bases between them. This CDR3 is 13 amino acids long. Together with reference TRBV9 and TRBJ2-1, the CDR3 gives the full variable domain: DSGVTQTPKHLITATGQRVTLRCSPRSGDLSVYWYQQSLDQGLQFLIQYYNGEERAKGNILERFSAQQFPDLHSELNLSSLELGDSALYFCASSASPEGKQFFGPGTRLTVL.

This clonotype counts as medium-sized. The chain carries TRBV6-6 and TRBJ2-7; D possibly corresponds to TRBD1 (7 bases). CDR1 and CDR2 from the germline V gene are MNHNY and SVGAGI (reference sequence). The CDR3 spans 17 residues. The germline V and J ends were trimmed by 2 bases and 2 bases, with 19 bases remaining between them. The CDR3 bases are TGTGCCAGCAGTTACCTTTGGGGGGACAGCTCTGCCTACGAGCAGTACTTC. Encoded protein: CASSYLWGDSSAYEQYF.

By share, this clonotype counts as medium-sized (0.01 to 0.1%). This rearrangement joins TRBV21-1 to TRBJ2-5; the table's D call of TRBD2 was not tested on the DNA. TRBV21-1 is a listed pseudogene. CDR3 length equals 13 residues. In DNA form, the CDR3 reads TGTGCCAGCCGACTAGCGGTTGAAGAGACCCAGTACTTC. This gives the protein CASRLAVEETQYF.

The chain links TRBV19 to TRBJ1-1; D is ambiguous. This CDR3 is built from 11 residues. The germline V gene encodes CDR1 LNHDA and CDR2 SQIVND (reference sequence). Trimming shortened V by 6 bases and J by 2 bases, and 4 bases separated the two germline ends. The CDR3 here is CASRINTEAFF. In DNA form, the CDR3 reads TGTGCCAGTAGGATAAACACTGAAGCTTTCTTT. The full variable domain, in which reference TRBV19 and TRBJ1-1 provide the parts outside the CDR3, is DGGITQSPKYLFRKEGQNVTLSCEQNLNHDAMYWYRQDPGQGLRLIYYSQIVNDFQKGDIAEGYSVSREKKESFPLTVTSAQKNPTAFYLCASRINTEAFFGQGTRLTVV.

About this clonotype itself: This may stem from a read error, because a much larger clone lies one nucleotide away. The V call is TRBV2, the J call TRBJ1-5, with D unresolved. From germline, CDR1 is SNHLY and CDR2 FYNNEI. Trimming took 4 bases from V and 7 from J, leaving 14 bases between them. The CDR3 has 14 residues. The CDR3 DNA is TGTGCCAGCAGTGGAGCGATTGGGAACCAGCCCCAGCATTTT. Its protein product is CASSGAIGNQPQHF.

By its share, this clonotype is medium-sized (0.01 to 0.1%). The DNA of the CDR3 is TGTGCCAGCAGCCAAGTCGTGGGGACCACTAGCACAGATACGCAGTATTTT. Its protein product is CASSQVVGTTSTDTQYF. V is TRBV14 and J is TRBJ2-3, with D perhaps matching TRBD1 or TRBD2 (5 bases each). This CDR3 spans 17 amino acids. CDR1 is SGHDN and CDR2 is FVKESK in the germline V gene. V lost 1 base and J 0 bases, leaving 14 bases between the germline ends.

The table lists this clonotype with a few counts. A much larger clone differs by one base, so this may be a read error. The chain employs TRBV7-9 and TRBJ2-3, with D unclear. The CDR3 loop spans 14 amino acids. From germline, CDR1 is SEHNR and CDR2 FQNEAQ (reference sequence). V lost 1 base and J lost 4, with 9 bases in between. In DNA, the CDR3 is TGTGCCAGCAGCTTAGGTCCCACGGCAGATACGCAGTATTTT. It specifies CASSLGPTADTQYF. The full variable domain, in which reference TRBV7-9 and TRBJ2-3 provide the parts outside the CDR3, is DTGVSQNPRHKITKRGQNVTFRCDPISEHNRLYWYRQTLGQGPEFLTYFQNEAQLEKSRLLSDRFSAERPKGSFSTLEIQRTEQGDSAMYLCASSLGPTADTQYFGPGTRLTVL.

By proportion, this clonotype is medium-sized (0.01 to 0.1%). The J gene is TRBJ2-7, the V gene TRBV27; D is undetermined. Per germline, CDR1 MNHEY and CDR2 SMNVEV (reference sequence). Trimming cost V 5 bases and J 1 base, with 12 bases left between them. The length of the CDR3 is 14 residues. The CDR3 loop is CASSDPIQSYEQYF. DNA for the CDR3: TGTGCCAGCAGTGACCCTATTCAGTCCTACGAGCAGTACTTC.

Turning to this clonotype: A much larger clone differs from this one at a single base, so this may be a read error. The chain uses TRBV6-2 or TRBV6-3 and TRBJ1-1; unclear D gene. This CDR3 has 13 residues. Germline V gene data show CDR1 as MNHEY and CDR2 as SVGEGT. The CDR3 nucleotides read TGTGCCAGCAGTTACGTGGAGAACACTGAAGTTTTCTTT. It is translated as CASSYVENTEVFF.

In its sample, this clonotype ranks as medium-sized. This rearrangement joins TRBV7-9 to TRBJ2-1; TRBD2 agrees at 11 bases. From germline, CDR1 is SEHNR and CDR2 FQNEAQ (reference sequence). The junction had 15 bases not matched to a gene; V was cut back by 6 bases and J by 8 bases. The CDR3 runs 17 residues. CDR3 nucleotide sequence: TGTGCCAGCAGTCAAGCGGACGGCCTAGCGGGGGGACATGAGCAGTTCTTC. Protein: CASSQADGLAGGHEQFF.

This clonotype was recorded a few times. The chain carries TRBV29-1 and TRBJ1-3, with TRBD1 as a possible D gene (6 bases). With 0 bases removed from V and 0 bases from J, the gap between germline ends came to 12 bases. The germline V gene encodes CDR1 SQVTM and CDR2 ANQGSEA. This CDR3 is 16 amino acids long. The CDR3 sequence: CSVEDQGHTSGNTIYF. CDR3 in DNA: TGCAGCGTTGAAGATCAGGGACATACCTCTGGAAACACCATATATTTT.

This clonotype is deemed medium-sized. The chain uses TRBV6-6 and TRBJ1-2; 9 bases line up with TRBD1. Germline lookup yields CDR1 MNHNY and CDR2 SVGAGI (reference sequence). V lost 10 bases, J lost 7 bases, and 13 bases stayed unmatched. The CDR3 covers 14 residues. CDR3 sequence: CATSSGTGFSGYTF. CDR3 DNA: TGTGCCACTTCATCCGGGACAGGGTTTAGTGGCTACACCTTC.

This clonotype is categorized as medium-sized. The rearrangement uses TRBV13 and TRBJ2-7; 10 bases agree with TRBD1. Germline assignment: CDR1 PRHDT and CDR2 FYEKMQ (reference sequence). The trim removed 0 bases at V and 3 bases at J, leaving 5 bases unmatched. The CDR3 has 16 amino acids. CDR3 residues: CASSLGAGTGVYEQYF. The DNA for the CDR3 is TGTGCCAGCAGCTTAGGCGCCGGGACAGGGGTCTACGAGCAGTACTTC.

Sample share makes this clonotype hyperexpanded. V gene TRBV11-2 combines with J gene TRBJ2-1; 9 positions match TRBD1. After removal of 6 bases from V and 4 bases from J, the junction contained 1 base not matched to a gene. Germline-derived CDR1 and CDR2 are SGHAT and FQNNGV. CDR3 size: 13 residues. The CDR3 region has the DNA TGTGCCAGCAGGACAGGGGGATACAATGAGCAGTTCTTC. Its protein product is CASRTGGYNEQFF.

For this clonotype: This likely traces to a read error, being one base from a far larger clone. The V gene is TRBV7-8, the J gene TRBJ2-3; D remains unclear. Trimming stripped 1 base from V and 8 bases from J, with 7 bases between. CDR1 SGHVS and CDR2 FQNEAQ come from the germline V gene. CDR3 size: 12 residues. The CDR3 DNA reads as TGTGCCAGCAGCTTAGACGTGGGTACGCAGTATTTT. It translates to CASSLDVGTQYF.

This clonotype is deemed medium-sized. DNA of the CDR3: TGTGCCAGCAGTTGGGGCAGTGTGAACACTGAAGCTTTCTTT. This translates into CASSWGSVNTEAFF. The rearrangement joins TRBV12-3 or TRBV12-4 to TRBJ1-1, with a weak D call TRBD1 (5 bases). The CDR3 loop spans 14 amino acids. Trimming left V 4 bases short and J 0 bases short, with 9 bases between.

By share of the sample, this clonotype is medium-sized. The rearrangement links TRBV24-1 to TRBJ2-2; D remains unclear. The CDR3 is 12 residues long. V was shortened by 6 bases and J by 4 bases, with 5 bases between the two germline ends. Germline V gives CDR1 KGHDR, CDR2 SFDVKD. CDR3 region: CATSQVTGELFF. The CDR3 DNA sequence: TGTGCCACCAGTCAGGTCACCGGGGAGCTGTTTTTT.

The genes are TRBV7-2 and TRBJ2-3; TRBD2 agrees at 8 bases. V trimming: 5 bases; J trimming: 2 bases; junction bases outside the gene matches: 12. The CDR3 sequence is 17 residues long. Looked up from germline, CDR1 is SGHTA and CDR2 is FQGNSA. This chain's CDR3 is CASSQVGSSGPTDTQYF. Written as DNA, the CDR3 is TGTGCCAGCAGCCAAGTTGGTTCTAGCGGGCCCACAGATACGCAGTATTTT.

This clonotype has more than one count but fewer than ten. The gene calls are TRBV5-6 and TRBJ2-7, with D possibly matching TRBD2 (5 bases). CDR1 is SGHDT and CDR2 is YYEEEE in the germline V gene. The CDR3 is 14 residues long. Trimming left V 7 bases short and J 2 bases short, with 16 bases between. In DNA form, the CDR3 reads TGTGCCAGCGAAACGTGGACTGACACCTACGAGCAGTACTTC. Its protein is CASETWTDTYEQYF.

Relative to its sample, this clonotype is medium-sized. The J gene is TRBJ2-1, the V gene TRBV10-3; D is ambiguous. V gave up 0 bases and J gave up 4 bases, with 4 bases separating them. The germline V gene has CDR1 ENHRY and CDR2 SYGVKD. The CDR3 contains 13 residues. This CDR3 is CAISESRYNEQFF. As DNA, the CDR3 is TGTGCCATCAGTGAGTCAAGGTACAATGAGCAGTTCTTC.

Worth noting for this clonotype: Relative to the germline gene, one junction end is altered; a read error may explain this. CDR3 residues: CASNPGQGFYNEHFF. In DNA form, the CDR3 reads TGTGCCAGTAATCCGGGACAGGGATTCTACAATGAGCATTTCTTC. The V call is TRBV19, the J call TRBJ2-1; 9 bases match TRBD1. From germline, CDR1 is LNHDA and CDR2 SQIVND (reference sequence). The CDR3 has 15 residues. Complete variable domain (other parts from reference TRBV19 and TRBJ2-1): DGGITQSPKYLFRKEGQNVTLSCEQNLNHDAMYWYRQDPGQGLRLIYYSQIVNDFQKGDIAEGYSVSREKKESFPLTVTSAQKNPTAFYLCASNPGQGFYNEHFFGPGTRLTVL.

By share, this clonotype ranks as medium-sized. The CDR3 region is CASSGEGGDSTDTQYF. CDR3 coding DNA: TGTGCCAGCAGTGGAGAGGGGGGCGATAGCACAGATACGCAGTATTTT. V usage is TRBV2 and J usage is TRBJ2-3; the D call may be TRBD1 or TRBD2 (6 bases each). The V end lost 4 bases, the J end lost 0 bases, and 14 bases lay between the germline ends. The length of the CDR3 is 16 residues. CDR1 is SNHLY and CDR2 is FYNNEI in the germline V gene.

This clonotype ranks as large. The rearrangement links TRBV9 to TRBJ2-1; D may correspond to TRBD1 or TRBD2 (6 bases each). Trimming stripped 1 base from V and 8 bases from J, with 16 bases between. CDR3 length: 15 residues. Germline V lookup: CDR1 SGDLS, CDR2 YYNGEE. CDR3 in DNA: TGTGCCAGCAGCGTATGGGGGGCCCTTGGGGATGAGCAGTTCTTC. This encodes CASSVWGALGDEQFF.

By share, this clonotype counts as medium-sized. This chain links TRBV7-2 with TRBJ2-3, with D unclear. CDR1 and CDR2 from the germline V gene are SGHTA and FQGNSA. Trimming removed 1 base from V and 0 bases from J, with 8 bases in between. This CDR3 region has 15 residues. The CDR3 protein is CASSLVPASTDTQYF. The DNA for the CDR3 is TGTGCCAGCAGCTTAGTTCCCGCTAGCACAGATACGCAGTATTTT.